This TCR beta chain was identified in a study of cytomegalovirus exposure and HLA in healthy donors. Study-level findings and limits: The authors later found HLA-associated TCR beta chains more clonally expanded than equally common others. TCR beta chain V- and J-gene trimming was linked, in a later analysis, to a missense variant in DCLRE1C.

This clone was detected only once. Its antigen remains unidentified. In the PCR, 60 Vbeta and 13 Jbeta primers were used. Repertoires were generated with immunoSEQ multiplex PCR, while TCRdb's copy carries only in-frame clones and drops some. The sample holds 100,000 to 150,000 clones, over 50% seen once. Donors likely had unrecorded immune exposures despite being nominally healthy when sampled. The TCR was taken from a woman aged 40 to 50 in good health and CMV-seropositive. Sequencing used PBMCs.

The CDR3, as DNA: TGCGCCAGCAGCTTGGTACCTAGCGGGATGGGTCCCTACGAGCAGTACTTC. Its protein product is CASSLVPSGMGPYEQYF. The chain links TRBV5-1 to TRBJ2-7, with 9 bases that match TRBD2. CDR1 is SGHRS, CDR2 YFSETQ, per germline. CDR3 length: 17 amino acids. V shed 0 bases and J 2 bases; nucleotides not matched to a gene: 9.